A single sample is the source of the 9 T cell receptor beta chains below, sequenced in a study of identical twins. TCRdb reprocessed the 5' RACE reads with MiXCR, giving one entry per CDR3 protein. The sample carries 1.5 million to 2 million distinct CDR3 sequences, 32% recorded once. The specimen sequenced was cord blood. The receptor set was obtained from a newborn girl in good health.

Notes on this clonotype: This may be a read error, as it is one base from a much larger clone. The chain employs TRBV29-1 and TRBJ2-7, with D possibly being TRBD1 (5 bases). The V gene lost 4 bases and the J gene lost 7 bases, with 14 bases spanning the gap. CDR1 and CDR2 (germline): SQVTM, ANQGSEA. The CDR3 extends over 12 amino acids. The CDR3 DNA follows: TGCAGCGTTGCGAGACAGTACAATGAGCAGTACTTC. Its protein is CSVARQYNEQYF.

This clonotype was picked up a small number of times. This chain uses TRBV7-6 with TRBJ2-5; D may be TRBD1 (6 bases). The length of the CDR3 is 14 residues. The V end lost 3 bases, the J end lost 1 base, and 9 bases lay between the germline ends. Germline CDR1 reads SGHVS; CDR2 reads FNYEAQ. In DNA, the CDR3 is TGTGCCAGCAGCTTGGGACACCGCCAAGAGACCCAGTACTTC. It translates to CASSLGHRQETQYF.

The V gene is TRBV28, the J gene TRBJ1-2, with no clear D. V lost 2 bases, J lost 6 bases, and 13 bases lay in between. The CDR3 contains 14 residues. The V gene's germline CDR1 is MDHEN and CDR2 SYDVKM. Written as DNA, the CDR3 is TGTGCCAGCAGTTTAGTACATACGGGGAATGGCTACACCTTC. Its translation is CASSLVHTGNGYTF.

This clonotype was picked up a small number of times. This chain links TRBV6-5 with TRBJ2-7, with 9 nucleotides matching TRBD1. The CDR3 is 15 amino acids. J was trimmed by 3 bases and V by 5 bases; bases with no gene match: 8. Germline lookup yields CDR1 MNHEY and CDR2 SVGAGI. Here the CDR3 DNA reads TGTGCCAGCAGTCCCTACAGGGGGCCCCACTACGAGCAGTACTTC. It specifies CASSPYRGPHYEQYF.

V usage is TRBV7-9 and J usage is TRBJ2-3; 8 bases are a match to TRBD2. The CDR3 is 16 amino acids. Trimming cost V 2 bases and J 2 bases; bases outside gene matches: 6. CDR1 is SEHNR, CDR2 FQNEAQ, per germline (reference sequence). Written as DNA, the CDR3 is TGTGCCAGCAGCTTAATGATAGCGGGGCACACAGATACGCAGTATTTT. Protein product: CASSLMIAGHTDTQYF.

The chain recombines TRBV3-1 with TRBJ1-4; TRBD1 is a possible D gene (6 bases). Germline CDR1 and CDR2: LGHDT and YNNKEL (reference sequence). V was cut by 6 bases and J by 5 bases, with 13 bases left in between. This CDR3 is 14 amino acids long. CDR3 sequence reads: CASSKLQGNEKLFF. CDR3 in DNA: TGTGCCAGCAGTAAATTACAGGGCAATGAAAAACTGTTTTTT.

The chain recombines TRBV7-6 with TRBJ2-2, with D possibly matching TRBD1 (7 bases). The germline V and J ends were trimmed by 2 bases and 0 bases, with 19 bases remaining between them. The CDR3 runs to 19 residues. The germline gives CDR1 SGHVS, CDR2 FNYEAQ. The CDR3 bases are TGTGCCAGCAGCTTAAGTTTGCGGGACAGACCCCCGAACACCGGGGAGCTGTTTTTT. Protein: CASSLSLRDRPPNTGELFF.

In its sample, this clonotype was seen a few times. V is TRBV6-5 and J is TRBJ1-1; TRBD1 matches 10 bases. The CDR3 contains 14 residues. The junction had 2 bases not matched to a gene; V was cut back by 2 bases and J by 5 bases. Germline CDR1 is MNHEY and CDR2 is SVGAGI. CDR3 sequence reads: CASSYPGQGTEAFF. CDR3 nucleotides: TGTGCCAGCAGTTACCCGGGACAGGGGACTGAAGCTTTCTTT.

The chain links TRBV28 to TRBJ1-1; D is ambiguous. The CDR3 totals 14 residues. Between the trimmed V and J ends, which lost 1 base and 2 bases, there was a span of 8 bases. The germline gives CDR1 MDHEN, CDR2 SYDVKM. CDR3 DNA sequence: TGTGCCAGCAGTTTATATCGACAAAACACTGAAGCTTTCTTT. Translated: CASSLYRQNTEAFF. Variable domain in full (rest from reference TRBV28 and TRBJ1-1): DVKVTQSSRYLVKRTGEKVFLECVQDMDHENMFWYRQDPGLGLRLIYFSYDVKMKEKGDIPEGYSVSREKKERFSLILESASTNQTSMYLCASSLYRQNTEAFFGQGTRLTVV.